These T cell receptor beta chains were read from a single sample in a study of cytomegalovirus exposure and HLA in healthy donors. The repertoire was sequenced with immunoSEQ multiplex PCR; TCRdb's copy has only in-frame clones and lacks some. The table shows around 100,000 clones, with under 80% occurring only once. Sequenced input: PBMCs. These receptors were collected from a woman aged 18-29 years in good health and CMV-seropositive. CDR3s include the opening cysteine and the closing phenylalanine or tryptophan. A D gene is named only where the DNA matches it firmly. A row's size may be missing; if present it is once, few, many or a size class.

clone_size,d_call,v_call,cdr3_length,j_call,cdr3_nt,cdr3_aa
NA,TRBD1,TRBV18,15,TRBJ1-6,TGTGCCAGCTCACGGACAGGGGTGGAAGATTCACCCCTCCACTTT,CASSRTGVEDSPLHF
NA,TRBD2,TRBV7-6,18,TRBJ2-3,TGTGCCAGCAGCCGGGGGGGACTAGCGGGAGGAATGGCAGATACGCAGTATTTT,CASSRGGLAGGMADTQYF
few,TRBD2,TRBV29-1,12,TRBJ2-7,TGCAGCGTTGTGGCGGGAGGCTACGAGCAGTACTTC,CSVVAGGYEQYF
NA,TRBD2,TRBV5-4,16,TRBJ2-5,TGTGCCAGCAGCACAGGGACTAGCGGGATTCAAGAGACCCAGTACTTC,CASSTGTSGIQETQYF
NA,NA,TRBV7-2,15,TRBJ1-1,TGCGCCAGCAGCCAAGATCAGACCTCGGGCACTGAAGCTTTCTTT,CASSQDQTSGTEAFF
NA,NA,TRBV28,14,TRBJ2-3,TGTGCCAGCATCAAGGGGGGGAAGGACGATACGCAGTATTTT,CASIKGGKDDTQYF
NA,NA,TRBV12-2,17,TRBJ2-7,TGTGCAAGTCGCTCACGGGACAGTCCTGTACCTACCTACGAGCAGTACTTC,CASRSRDSPVPTYEQYF
NA,NA,TRBV2,14,TRBJ2-7,TGTGCCAGCAGTGAACAGGGTGCGGGGTACGAGCAGTACTTC,CASSEQGAGYEQYF
NA,TRBD2,TRBV6-1,17,TRBJ2-7,TGTGCCAGCAGTGAAGCGGAGACTAGCGGAACCTTTTACGAGCAGTACTTC,CASSEAETSGTFYEQYF
NA,NA,TRBV7-3,14,TRBJ1-1,TGTGCCAGCAGCCGTCAGGGTACGAACACTGAAGCTTTCTTT,CASSRQGTNTEAFF
NA,TRBD2,TRBV6-6,14,TRBJ2-7,TGTGCCAGCATGAGTCTAGCGGGTTCCTACGAGCAGTACTTC,CASMSLAGSYEQYF
NA,NA,TRBV5-1,14,TRBJ1-4,TGCGCCAGCAGCCCCCAGGGGTTTAATGAAAAACTGTTTTTT,CASSPQGFNEKLFF
NA,NA,TRBV25-1,15,TRBJ1-1,TGTGCCAGCTCACTTGGGGGGGCAGGGAACACTGAAGCTTTCTTT,CASSLGGAGNTEAFF
NA,TRBD1,TRBV27,14,TRBJ1-3,TGTGCCAGCAGGACAGGGTATCCTGGAAACACCATATATTTT,CASRTGYPGNTIYF
NA,NA,TRBV5-1,15,TRBJ1-4,TGCGCCAGCAGCTACGACACCACCCAAGGAGAAAAACTGTTTTTT,CASSYDTTQGEKLFF
NA,TRBD1,TRBV15,14,TRBJ1-2,TGTGCCACCAGCAGATTCGACAGGGGACATGGCTACACCTTC,CATSRFDRGHGYTF
NA,TRBD1,TRBV6-1,16,TRBJ2-7,TGTGCCAGCAGTGAAGTCGTAGAGACAGGGGCCTACGAGCAGTACTTC,CASSEVVETGAYEQYF
NA,NA,TRBV19,12,TRBJ1-1,TGTGCCAGTTCGGGACTGGACCCCGAAGCTTTCTTT,CASSGLDPEAFF
medium-sized,NA,TRBV7-2,15,TRBJ2-1,TGTGCCAGCAGCTTAGCTGTTGGGCAGTACAATGAGCAGTTCTTC,CASSLAVGQYNEQFF
NA,NA,TRBV10-3,16,TRBJ2-4,TGTGCCATCAGTGAGGGGGACTTTGTAACCAAAAACATTCAGTACTTC,CAISEGDFVTKNIQYF
NA,NA,TRBV6-9,16,TRBJ1-3,TGTGCCAGCAGTTATAGGAGACGGGACTCTGGAAACACCATATATTTT,CASSYRRRDSGNTIYF
NA,TRBD2,TRBV5-6,14,TRBJ2-2,TGTGCCAGCGGACCGGGACTAGACACCGGGGAGCTGTTTTTT,CASGPGLDTGELFF
NA,NA,TRBV5-1,16,TRBJ2-5,TGCGCCAGCAGCTACGTTCCTGTGGGGGGAACAGAGACCCAGTACTTC,CASSYVPVGGTETQYF
NA,TRBD1,TRBV4-3,16,TRBJ1-5,TGCGCCAGCAGCCAAGAACTGGGACAGGGCAATCAGCCCCAGCATTTT,CASSQELGQGNQPQHF
NA,TRBD2,TRBV5-1,15,TRBJ2-1,TGCGCCAGCAGCTTGGTACCGGGACTAGTGGCTGAGCAGTTCTTC,CASSLVPGLVAEQFF
NA,NA,TRBV10-3,11,TRBJ2-1,TGTGCCATCAGTGAGAACCAGCGGCCGTTCTTC,CAISENQRPFF
NA,TRBD2,TRBV5-1,15,TRBJ2-7,TGCGCCAGCAGCCTTGGTACTAGCGTTTCCTACGAGCAGTACTTC,CASSLGTSVSYEQYF
NA,NA,TRBV5-6,14,TRBJ1-2,TGTGCCAGCCACGCGGGGGGCCAAGACTATGGCTACACCTTC,CASHAGGQDYGYTF
NA,NA,TRBV7-3,14,TRBJ1-1,TGTGCCAGCAGCTTAAAGGGAGGGAACACTGAAGCTTTCTTT,CASSLKGGNTEAFF
many,NA,TRBV10-3,12,TRBJ1-5,TGTGCCACGATGGGACTTCGAGAACCCCAGCATTTT,CATMGLREPQHF
NA,NA,TRBV9,17,TRBJ1-3,TGTGCCAGCAGCGTAATGCCACAAACAAACTCTGGAAACACCATATATTTT,CASSVMPQTNSGNTIYF
NA,TRBD2,TRBV18,16,TRBJ2-1,TGTGCCAGCTCACCGACTAGCGGGGGGTCAGGAAATGAGCAGTTCTTC,CASSPTSGGSGNEQFF
NA,NA,TRBV7-8,13,TRBJ1-1,TGTGCCAGCAGCATCTCGCAGGGGACTGAAGCTTTCTTT,CASSISQGTEAFF
NA,NA,TRBV2,16,TRBJ1-3,TGTGCCAGCAGTCCTGTTGTGACTGTCTCTGGAAACACCATATATTTT,CASSPVVTVSGNTIYF
NA,TRBD1,TRBV6-5,14,TRBJ2-7,TGTGCCAGCAGTTACCGACAGGGGGCCAACGAGCAGTACTTC,CASSYRQGANEQYF
NA,TRBD1,TRBV2,15,TRBJ1-5,TGTGCCAGCAGTCGAGACAGGGGTAGCAATCAGCCCCAGCATTTT,CASSRDRGSNQPQHF
NA,NA,TRBV5-1,14,TRBJ2-3,TGCGCCAGCAGCTTGGCGAGGGTCCCAGATACGCAGTATTTT,CASSLARVPDTQYF
once,NA,TRBV28,13,TRBJ2-5,TGTGCCAGCATGTCTAGCATTGTAGAGACCCAGTACTTC,CASMSSIVETQYF
NA,NA,TRBV7-8,12,TRBJ2-7,TGTGCCAGCAGCCCGTCAGGGGACGAGCAGTACTTC,CASSPSGDEQYF
NA,TRBD1,TRBV5-8,15,TRBJ2-5,TGTGCCAGCAGCTTGGAACAGGGGGGATTGGAGACCCAGTACTTC,CASSLEQGGLETQYF
NA,NA,TRBV30,14,TRBJ1-1,TGTGCCTGGCACTCGAGGGTTATGAACACTGAAGCTTTCTTT,CAWHSRVMNTEAFF
NA,NA,TRBV27,13,TRBJ2-7,TGTGCCAGCAGTCGTGGGCTCACTTACGAGCAGTACTTC,CASSRGLTYEQYF
NA,NA,TRBV6-5,15,TRBJ1-3,TGTGCCACTCAGCAAACAGGTTTTACTGGAAACACCATATATTTT,CATQQTGFTGNTIYF
few,NA,TRBV7-8,14,TRBJ1-5,TGTGCCAGCACAGAAGGGGCGGGAAGGCAGCCCCAGCATTTT,CASTEGAGRQPQHF
NA,NA,TRBV30,15,TRBJ2-3,TGTGCCTGGAGAACGGCCCAGGCTAGCACAGATACGCAGTATTTT,CAWRTAQASTDTQYF